Shown below are 28 T cell receptor beta chains from a single sample sequenced in a study of response to subunit inactivated influenza vaccine. TCRdb recomputed calls from the RT-PCR reads with MiXCR, one row per CDR3 protein. Counted here are approximately 310,000 distinct CDR3 sequences, roughly 22% occurring once; the ten biggest clones make up around 9.6%. The material was PBMCs from blood, obtained 21 months after vaccination. The receptors were sampled from a man aged 45-69 years who received an inactivated influenza vaccine.

This clonotype was found a few times. The V call is TRBV9, the J call TRBJ1-2, with D unclear. Germline CDR1 is SGDLS and CDR2 is YYNGEE. The CDR3 is 13 amino acids. Trimming took off 0 bases at V and 8 bases at J, with 11 bases between the two ends. The CDR3 loop is CASSVVTAVGYTF. In DNA form, the CDR3 reads TGTGCCAGCAGCGTAGTCACCGCCGTCGGCTACACCTTC.

This clonotype was seen more than once but under ten times. The genes are TRBV12-3 or TRBV12-4 and TRBJ2-7; weak D call: TRBD1 (6 bases). The CDR3 is 16 residues long. V dropped 3 bases and J dropped 0 bases, with 15 bases sitting between them. The CDR3 protein is CASSFPGQRNSYEQYF. CDR3 in DNA: TGTGCCAGCAGTTTCCCGGGACAAAGAAACTCCTACGAGCAGTACTTC.

This clonotype came up many times. This chain joins TRBV20-1 and TRBJ1-5, with 12 bases aligning to TRBD1. V lost 7 bases to trimming and J lost 2 bases; unmatched junction nucleotides: 12. Germline V gene data show CDR1 as DFQATT and CDR2 as SNEGSKA (reference sequence). CDR3 length: 17 residues. CDR3 in amino acids: CSVNSGTGGSRNQPQHF. CDR3 DNA sequence: TGCAGTGTCAATTCCGGGACAGGGGGCTCCCGCAATCAGCCCCAGCATTTT.

This clonotype came up a few times. The chain links TRBV19 to TRBJ1-1, with a possible D match to TRBD1 (5 bases). Per the germline V gene, CDR1 is LNHDA and CDR2 is SQIVND (reference sequence). The CDR3 is made up of 15 amino acids. Trimming shortened V by 7 bases and J by 2 bases, and 17 bases separated the two germline ends. CDR3 DNA: TGTGCCAGTACGGAGGCCGGGACGGAAAACACTGAAGCTTTCTTT. This sequence encodes CASTEAGTENTEAFF.

This clonotype was picked up a small number of times. This chain uses TRBV7-2 with TRBJ1-2; 7 bases match TRBD1. The germline gives CDR1 SGHTA, CDR2 FQGNSA. With 2 bases clipped from V and 3 bases from J, the junction kept 6 bases outside the gene matches. The CDR3 totals 15 residues. Here the CDR3 DNA reads TGTGCCAGCAGCTTAAACACAGGGGTGGACTATGGCTACACCTTC. Protein: CASSLNTGVDYGYTF.

This clonotype was counted a few times. The chain combines TRBV6-5 with TRBJ1-2; the D gene is possibly TRBD1 (6 bases). The CDR3 is 16 residues long. Between the trimmed V and J ends, which lost 0 bases and 2 bases, there was a span of 13 bases. The germline gives CDR1 MNHEY, CDR2 SVGAGI. CDR3 amino acids: CASSYSRGGWNYGYTF. DNA for the CDR3: TGTGCCAGCAGTTACTCGAGGGGGGGGTGGAACTATGGCTACACCTTC.

This clonotype was seen a handful of times. The V call is TRBV20-1, the J call TRBJ2-2, with a weak D call TRBD2 (7 bases). CDR3 length equals 16 residues. V lost 0 bases to trimming and J lost 5 bases, with 16 bases between them. Per the germline V gene, CDR1 is DFQATT and CDR2 is SNEGSKA (reference sequence). The chain's CDR3 is CSARDNIGGGTGELFF. The CDR3, as DNA: TGCAGTGCTAGAGATAATATAGGGGGAGGGACCGGGGAGCTGTTTTTT.

J is TRBJ2-7 and V is TRBV10-3, with 11 bases aligning to TRBD2. CDR3 length: 13 amino acids. V was clipped by 6 bases and J by 3 bases; unmatched bases: 1. The germline CDR1 and CDR2 sequences are ENHRY and SYGVKD. The CDR3 nucleotides read TGTGCCATCAGGGGGACTAGCGGCTACGAGCAGTACTTC. Translating it yields CAIRGTSGYEQYF.

This clonotype was seen more than once but under ten times. The rearrangement uses TRBV5-1 and TRBJ1-5; D is possibly TRBD1 (6 bases). Germline V CDR1 and CDR2: SGHRS, YFSETQ. CDR3 length: 15 residues. V lost 5 bases and J lost 7, with 19 bases in between. The CDR3 is CASRMEGGPEQPQHF. DNA of the CDR3: TGCGCCAGCAGAATGGAAGGGGGGCCGGAACAGCCCCAGCATTTT.

In this sample, this clonotype turned up a few times. As DNA, the CDR3 is TGTGCCAGCAGCCAAGAAAGGGGCAGGGTAGCCGAAAAACTGTTTTTT. Its protein product is CASSQERGRVAEKLFF. V usage is TRBV3-1 and J usage is TRBJ1-4, with a weak D call TRBD1 (5 bases). The V end was cut by 0 bases, the J end by 8 bases, with 16 bases between. The CDR3 extends over 16 amino acids. In germline, CDR1 is LGHDT, CDR2 YNNKEL (reference sequence).

The sample holds a few counts of this clonotype. The V call is TRBV4-3, the J call TRBJ1-2, with D possibly being TRBD1 (6 bases). Trimming removed 4 bases at V and 5 bases at J, with 20 bases between. Germline CDR1 and CDR2: LGHNA and YSLEER. This CDR3 has 16 amino acids. Here the CDR3 reads CASSLSVDGQPYGYTF. DNA for the CDR3: TGCGCCAGCAGCCTATCCGTGGATGGACAGCCGTATGGCTACACCTTC.

This clonotype was counted only a few times. The J gene is TRBJ1-2, the V gene TRBV5-1, with D possibly TRBD1 on 6 matching bases. There are 18 residues in the CDR3. Trimming stripped 0 bases from V and 0 bases from J, with 18 bases between. In germline, CDR1 is SGHRS, CDR2 YFSETQ. The CDR3 is CASSLGEGHPKANYGYTF. The CDR3 nucleotides are TGCGCCAGCAGCTTGGGTGAGGGACATCCAAAAGCTAACTATGGCTACACCTTC.

The rearrangement uses TRBV4-1 and TRBJ1-2, with a possible D match to TRBD1 (5 bases). Trimming removed 2 bases from V and 8 bases from J, with 15 bases in between. The CDR3 sequence is 14 residues long. Germline CDR1 and CDR2: MGHRA and YSYEKL. The CDR3 protein is CASSQPGQVLGYTF. In DNA, the CDR3 is TGCGCCAGCAGCCAACCGGGGCAGGTCCTGGGCTACACCTTC.

In its sample, this clonotype was seen a few times. The chain uses TRBV9 and TRBJ2-2; 7 bases agree with TRBD2. V was clipped by 4 bases and J by 5 bases; unmatched bases: 5. The CDR3 is made up of 14 amino acids. In germline, CDR1 is SGDLS, CDR2 YYNGEE. The CDR3 protein is CASSREAPTGELFF. The CDR3 DNA reads as TGTGCCAGCAGCCGGGAGGCTCCTACCGGGGAGCTGTTTTTT.

This clonotype has ten or more counts. The chain links TRBV20-1 to TRBJ1-5; no firm D call. The V gene lost 0 bases and the J gene lost 0 bases, with 6 bases spanning the gap. CDR1 is DFQATT, CDR2 SNEGSKA, per germline (reference sequence). The CDR3 sequence is 14 residues long. The CDR3 coding sequence is TGCAGTGCTAGAGAAGGGTCTAGCAATCAGCCCCAGCATTTT. It specifies CSAREGSSNQPQHF.

The rearrangement joins TRBV20-1 to TRBJ2-3; 7 bases fit TRBD2. From germline, CDR1 is DFQATT and CDR2 SNEGSKA (reference sequence). The V segment lost 0 bases and the J segment 4 bases; nucleotides outside the gene matches: 7. This CDR3 spans 15 amino acids. The CDR3 bases are TGCAGTGCTAGAGATATGCGGGAGAGTTCAGATACGCAGTATTTT. Its translation: CSARDMRESSDTQYF.

The chain carries TRBV6-1 and TRBJ1-6, with 9 positions matching TRBD1. The V and J ends lost 7 bases and 9 bases, in that order; junction bases with no gene match: 4. Germline V gene sequence: CDR1 MNHNS, CDR2 SASEGT. The CDR3 totals 13 residues. The CDR3 DNA sequence: TGTGCCAGCATTGACAGGGGGATTTCACCCCTCCACTTT. Protein product: CASIDRGISPLHF.

This chain links TRBV10-3 with TRBJ2-2; D is unresolved. Germline assignment: CDR1 ENHRY and CDR2 SYGVKD. The CDR3 has 13 amino acids. Trimming stripped 3 bases from V and 6 bases from J, with 8 bases between. CDR3 nucleotides: TGTGCCATCAGTGATCAGCGCCCCGGGGAGCTGTTTTTT. It encodes CAISDQRPGELFF.

This clonotype was recorded many times. The chain couples TRBV5-6 to TRBJ1-2; D is undetermined. In germline, CDR1 is SGHDT, CDR2 YYEEEE. The CDR3 extends over 17 amino acids. Trimming left V 1 base short and J 0 bases short, with 16 bases between. CDR3 in amino acids: CASSLFRRQTSNYGYTF. CDR3 sequence (DNA): TGTGCCAGCAGCTTGTTCCGGAGGCAGACCTCTAACTATGGCTACACCTTC.

The gene calls are TRBV11-2 and TRBJ1-2, with D tentatively TRBD1 (6 bases). V lost 0 bases, J lost 6 bases, and 14 bases lay in between. The CDR3 contains 15 residues. Germline lookup yields CDR1 SGHAT and CDR2 FQNNGV. CDR3 amino acids: CASSLDHQGINGYTF. CDR3 in DNA: TGTGCCAGCAGCTTAGATCACCAGGGGATAAATGGCTACACCTTC. The whole variable domain, filled in from reference TRBV11-2 and TRBJ1-2, reads EAGVAQSPRYKIIEKRQSVAFWCNPISGHATLYWYQQILGQGPKLLIQFQNNGVVDDSQLPKDRFSAERLKGVDSTLKIQPAKLEDSAVYLCASSLDHQGINGYTFGSGTRLTVV.

This clonotype appeared many times. The chain is built from TRBV9 and TRBJ2-5; 7 bases fit TRBD2. The CDR3 runs 17 residues. The V gene's germline CDR1 is SGDLS and CDR2 YYNGEE. V was clipped by 0 bases and J by 3 bases; unmatched bases: 11. The CDR3 coding sequence is TGTGCCAGCAGCGTAGGGGCTAGCGGAGGATTCGAAGAGACCCAGTACTTC. This gives the protein CASSVGASGGFEETQYF.

DNA for the CDR3: TGTGCCAGCAGCTTGTCGGTAGCGGGAGCCCACGAGCAGTACTTC. It codes for CASSLSVAGAHEQYF. The rearrangement uses TRBV5-4 and TRBJ2-7, with 9 bases lining up with TRBD2. The CDR3 totals 15 residues. The V and J ends lost 1 base and 5 bases, in that order; junction bases with no gene match: 7. CDR1 SGHNT and CDR2 YYREEE come from the germline V gene (reference sequence).

This clonotype came up once. The rearrangement joins TRBV5-5 to TRBJ2-1; D is possibly TRBD1 (6 bases). In germline, CDR1 is SGHKS, CDR2 YYEKEE (reference sequence). CDR3 length equals 13 residues. V lost 7 bases and J lost 5, with 13 bases in between. The CDR3 coding sequence is TGTGCCAGCGGACTTGGGGGCCACAATGAGCAGTTCTTC. As protein: CASGLGGHNEQFF.

This clonotype turned up a few times. The CDR3 sequence is CASSLSGSGSYNEQFF. The CDR3 DNA reads as TGTGCCAGCAGTTTGTCGGGGTCGGGCTCCTACAATGAGCAGTTCTTC. The V call is TRBV7-2, the J call TRBJ2-1; TRBD2 might be the D (5 bases). The CDR3 runs 16 residues. V lost 6 bases and J lost 0, with 15 bases in between. CDR1 and CDR2 (germline): SGHTA, FQGNSA. Based on the CDR3 plus reference TRBV7-2 and TRBJ2-1, the full variable domain is GAGVSQSPSNKVTEKGKDVELRCDPISGHTALYWYRQSLGQGLEFLIYFQGNSAPDKSGLPSDRFSAERTGGSVSTLTIQRTQQEDSAVYLCASSLSGSGSYNEQFFGPGTRLTVL.

V is TRBV25-1 and J is TRBJ1-1, with D possibly being TRBD1 (5 bases). CDR3 length equals 15 residues. V lost 3 bases and J 0 bases, leaving 11 bases between the germline ends. Germline V lookup: CDR1 MGHDK, CDR2 SYGVNS. Here the CDR3 reads CASSDFDSLNTEAFF. In nucleotides, the CDR3 is TGTGCCAGCAGTGATTTTGACAGTTTGAACACTGAAGCTTTCTTT.

The table lists this clonotype with many counts. This chain joins TRBV25-1 and TRBJ1-5; D gene unclear. The CDR3 extends over 13 amino acids. The V end was cut by 6 bases, the J end by 4 bases, with 10 bases between. Germline CDR1 reads MGHDK; CDR2 reads SYGVNS. CDR3 sequence (DNA): TGTGCCAGCAGGGCGGCGGGAAATCAGCCCCAGCATTTT. This translates into CASRAAGNQPQHF.

This clonotype was found a few times. The chain recombines TRBV29-1 with TRBJ2-7; TRBD1 is a possible D gene (6 bases). From germline, CDR1 is SQVTM and CDR2 ANQGSEA. This CDR3 contains 12 residues. With 6 bases removed from V and 2 bases from J, the gap between germline ends came to 11 bases. CDR3 in amino acids: CSVRQGPYEQYF. CDR3 in DNA: TGCAGCGTACGCCAGGGGCCCTACGAGCAGTACTTC.

The gene calls are TRBV3-1 and TRBJ2-7; 9 bases match TRBD1. Trimming took 1 base from V and 5 from J; bases not matched to a gene: 6. CDR3 length: 15 residues. Germline lookup yields CDR1 LGHDT and CDR2 YNNKEL (reference sequence). The CDR3 reads CASSQGGQGFDEQYF. The CDR3 DNA reads as TGTGCCAGCAGCCAAGGGGGACAGGGATTTGACGAGCAGTACTTC.